This TCR beta chain was found in a study of blood T cell repertoires in COVID-19. Study in general: Italy, Spain and the United States were the sources of the convalescent and acute COVID-19 samples. PBMCs, B-cell-depleted T cells, or T cells were the source of the cDNA or gDNA that made up the material.

Per the original data handling: Estimation of nucleated cell counts relied on the amplification of reference gene primers. The repertoire was sequenced with immunoSEQ multiplex PCR; TCRdb's copy has only in-frame clones and lacks some. For V, J and clone size, that table is used; D and trimming come from the DNA. The sample has approximately 250,000 clones, roughly nine tenths seen once. Sample: peripheral blood. The TCR sequence derives from a man between 40 and 49 years old with active or convalescent COVID-19.

CDR3 in DNA: TGTGCCAGCCTCAAGGGGGGGAGGGAAGCTTTCTTT. This translates into CASLKGGREAFF. This sequence joins TRBV28 and TRBJ1-1; tentatively, D is TRBD1 (6 bases). This CDR3 comprises 12 residues. Trimming shortened V by 8 bases and J by 8 bases, and 15 bases separated the two germline ends. Germline V gene lookup returns CDR1 MDHEN and CDR2 SYDVKM.